One sample yielded the 9 T cell receptor beta chains listed below, sequenced in a study of shared clonotypes between healthy human individuals. CD45RO-negative cells were positively selected for CCR7, leaving out terminally differentiated effector memory CD45RA+ cells. TCRdb's table, derived via immunoSEQ multiplex PCR, lists solely in-frame clones and lacks some. Among fewer than 800,000 clones listed, roughly 94% were seen once. Material for sequencing was naive CD8+ T cells sorted from blood. The receptors originated from a man aged 25-45 years in good health.

The chain recombines TRBV9 with TRBJ2-7; 8 bases map to TRBD2. There are 13 residues in the CDR3. The germline V gene encodes CDR1 SGDLS and CDR2 YYNGEE. Losses at the gene ends were 3 bases for V and 3 bases for J; bases not matched to a gene: 2. The DNA of the CDR3 is TGTGCCAGCAGCGCCCGGGGGGGCTACGAGCAGTACTTC. It codes for CASSARGGYEQYF.

The genes are TRBV2 and TRBJ1-2, with a weak D call TRBD1 (6 bases). The CDR3 spans 15 residues. V was clipped by 4 bases and J by 4 bases, with 16 bases between them. Germline V gene data show CDR1 as SNHLY and CDR2 as FYNNEI. The CDR3 loop is CASSGEGEGVYGYTF. The CDR3 DNA is TGTGCCAGCAGTGGCGAGGGGGAGGGTGTCTATGGCTACACCTTC.

The DNA of the CDR3 is TGTGCCAGCAGTGACCGATTGGGGGCTGGGGCCAACGTCCTGACTTTC. Protein sequence: CASSDRLGAGANVLTF. The rearrangement joins TRBV27 to TRBJ2-6; D may be TRBD1 or TRBD2 (5 bases each). CDR3 length equals 16 residues. V was pared by 5 bases and J by 2 bases, with 13 bases between. Germline CDR1 MNHEY, CDR2 SMNVEV (reference sequence).

The chain uses TRBV9 and TRBJ1-1; D unclear. The CDR3 has 13 residues. V shed 4 bases and J shed 11 bases, with 18 bases lying between them. Germline V gene lookup returns CDR1 SGDLS and CDR2 YYNGEE. The CDR3 is CASSPPSKNRAFF. In nucleotides, the CDR3 is TGTGCCAGCAGCCCCCCCAGCAAAAATCGGGCTTTCTTT. Together with reference TRBV9 and TRBJ1-1, the CDR3 gives the full variable domain: DSGVTQTPKHLITATGQRVTLRCSPRSGDLSVYWYQQSLDQGLQFLIQYYNGEERAKGNILERFSAQQFPDLHSELNLSSLELGDSALYFCASSPPSKNRAFFGQGTRLTVV.

This clone was seen a single time. The chain employs TRBV13 and TRBJ1-4; D remains ambiguous. The CDR3 is made up of 14 amino acids. Deletions cut 3 bases from V and 6 bases from J, with 11 bases between. The germline gives CDR1 PRHDT, CDR2 FYEKMQ (reference sequence). CDR3 in amino acids: CASSFSTADEKLFF. DNA of the CDR3: TGTGCCAGCAGCTTTTCGACGGCGGATGAAAAACTGTTTTTT. The variable domain in full, completed from reference TRBV13 and TRBJ1-4, reads AAGVIQSPRHLIKEKRETATLKCYPIPRHDTVYWYQQGPGQDPQFLISFYEKMQSDKGSIPDRFSAQQFSDYHSELNMSSLELGDSALYFCASSFSTADEKLFFGSGTQLSVL.

The V gene is TRBV9, the J gene TRBJ2-5; 7 positions match TRBD1. After removal of 1 base from V and 1 base from J, the junction contained 4 bases not matched to a gene. The CDR3 covers 15 residues. Germline CDR1 SGDLS, CDR2 YYNGEE. In DNA form, the CDR3 reads TGTGCCAGCAGCGTATGGGACAGTCCCCAAGAGACCCAGTACTTC. Amino acids: CASSVWDSPQETQYF.

The chain couples TRBV6-5 to TRBJ2-7; D is unclear. V shed 4 bases and J shed 3 bases, with 10 bases lying between them. The CDR3 is 13 amino acids. The germline gives CDR1 MNHEY, CDR2 SVGAGI. CDR3 region: CASSLSYNYEQYF. The CDR3 DNA reads as TGTGCCAGCAGTTTGTCATATAACTACGAGCAGTACTTC.

The V and J genes are TRBV19 and TRBJ2-5; unclear D gene. V was cut by 4 bases and J by 5 bases, with 14 bases left in between. There are 14 residues in the CDR3. The germline CDR1 and CDR2 sequences are LNHDA and SQIVND (reference sequence). In DNA, the CDR3 is TGTGCCAGTAGTAGGGTACCCTTTGGGGAGACCCAGTACTTC. Translated: CASSRVPFGETQYF. The full variable domain, with the rest looked up from reference TRBV19 and TRBJ2-5, is DGGITQSPKYLFRKEGQNVTLSCEQNLNHDAMYWYRQDPGQGLRLIYYSQIVNDFQKGDIAEGYSVSREKKESFPLTVTSAQKNPTAFYLCASSRVPFGETQYFGPGTRLLVL.

The rearrangement uses TRBV15 and TRBJ2-7, with D tentatively TRBD2 (6 bases). Germline V gene sequence: CDR1 LNHNV, CDR2 YYDKDF (reference sequence). The V end was cut by 3 bases, the J end by 5 bases, with 20 bases between. This CDR3 contains 16 residues. CDR3 amino acids: CATSSLERAGMNEQYF. CDR3 bases: TGTGCCACCAGCAGCCTCGAAAGGGCGGGAATGAACGAGCAGTACTTC.